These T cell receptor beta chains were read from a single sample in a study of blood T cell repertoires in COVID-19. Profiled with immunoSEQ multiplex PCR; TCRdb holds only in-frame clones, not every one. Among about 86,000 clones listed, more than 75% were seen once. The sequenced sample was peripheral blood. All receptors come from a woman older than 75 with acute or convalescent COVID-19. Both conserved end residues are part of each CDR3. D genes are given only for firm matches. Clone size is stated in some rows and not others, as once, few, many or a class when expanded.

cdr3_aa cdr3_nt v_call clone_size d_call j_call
CASSKASPSGDFYEQYF TGTGCCAGCAGCAAAGCTTCCCCTAGCGGGGATTTCTACGAGCAGTACTTC TRBV21-1 . . TRBJ2-7
CAISNRDEQFF TGTGCCATCAGTAACCGGGATGAGCAGTTCTTC TRBV10-3 . . TRBJ2-1
CASSLGQGGYNEQFF TGTGCCAGCTCCCTTGGACAGGGAGGGTACAATGAGCAGTTCTTC TRBV13 . . TRBJ2-1
CASSQLAGEFDEQYF TGCGCCAGCAGCCAACTAGCGGGAGAGTTCGACGAGCAGTACTTC TRBV5-1 few TRBD2 TRBJ2-7
CASSLSPSSGHGYTF TGTGCCAGCAGTTTATCCCCGAGTAGTGGGCATGGCTACACCTTC TRBV28 few . TRBJ1-2
CASSVSSIGSGLYGYTF TGTGCCAGCAGTGTATCTTCAATCGGAAGCGGGCTTTATGGCTACACCTTC TRBV6-1 . . TRBJ1-2
CSVGLGNPTEQYF TGCAGCGTCGGCTTGGGCAACCCCACGGAGCAGTACTTC TRBV29-1 . . TRBJ2-7
CASSSLAGGVDEQYF TGTGCCAGCAGCTCACTAGCGGGGGGGGTAGACGAGCAGTACTTC TRBV5-5 once TRBD2 TRBJ2-7
CASSLPGTGGSAGNTIYF TGCGCCAGCAGCCTGCCCGGGACAGGGGGATCGGCTGGAAACACCATATATTTT TRBV5-1 . TRBD1 TRBJ1-3
CASSSGGAGELFF TGTGCCAGCAGCTCAGGAGGGGCCGGGGAGCTGTTTTTT TRBV3-1/TRBV3-2 . . TRBJ2-2
CASSPGGRQETQYF TGTGCCAGCAGTCCAGGGGGCAGGCAAGAGACCCAGTACTTC TRBV28 . TRBD1 TRBJ2-5
CASSTEAPYEQYF TGTGCCAGCAGTACTGAGGCCCCCTACGAGCAGTACTTC TRBV28 . . TRBJ2-7
CASSLGGLSSGNTIYF TGTGCCAGCAGCTTGGGAGGACTTAGCTCTGGAAACACCATATATTTT TRBV5-4 . . TRBJ1-3
CATSVGRNRTGAYGYTF TGTGCCACCAGTGTGGGTCGTAACCGGACAGGGGCATATGGCTACACCTTC TRBV24-1 . TRBD1 TRBJ1-2
CASSYGSPGSPLHF TGTGCCAGCAGTTACGGGTCGCCTGGTTCACCCCTCCACTTT TRBV27 . . TRBJ1-6
CASSYSAGPQPQHF TGTGCCAGCAGTTACTCAGCAGGGCCTCAGCCCCAGCATTTT TRBV6-2/TRBV6-3 few . TRBJ1-5
CASSVNAGGTDTQYF TGCGCCAGCAGCGTGAACGCGGGGGGAACAGATACGCAGTATTTT TRBV5-1 . TRBD2 TRBJ2-3
CASSERLAGELFF TGTGCCAGCAGCGAAAGACTCGCCGGGGAGCTGTTTTTT TRBV9 . . TRBJ2-2
CATSRGAGVGELFF TGTGCCACCAGCAGAGGGGCGGGGGTCGGGGAGCTGTTTTTT TRBV15 . TRBD2 TRBJ2-2
CASSPRQVGSYNEQFF TGTGCCAGCTCACCACGTCAGGTGGGCTCCTACAATGAGCAGTTCTTC TRBV18 . . TRBJ2-1
CASSLSGRHTDTQYF TGTGCCAGCAGCTTATCAGGGCGCCACACAGATACGCAGTATTTT TRBV7-7 once . TRBJ2-3
CASSVSGGAPGTQYF TGTGCCAGCAGCGTTAGCGGGGGGGCCCCTGGTACGCAGTATTTT TRBV9 . TRBD2 TRBJ2-3
CASQGQGGNEQFF TGTGCCAGCCAAGGGCAGGGTGGCAATGAGCAGTTCTTC TRBV7-2 . . TRBJ2-1
CATSRERARDSHNEQFF TGTGCCACCAGCAGAGAGCGTGCCCGGGACAGTCACAATGAGCAGTTCTTC TRBV15 . TRBD1 TRBJ2-1
CASSLRTGSNEKLFF TGTGCCAGCAGCCTAAGGACAGGATCTAATGAAAAACTGTTTTTT TRBV3-1/TRBV3-2 . TRBD1 TRBJ1-4
CASARGTGNQPQHF TGCGCCAGCGCCAGGGGGACGGGCAATCAGCCCCAGCATTTT TRBV10-2 . TRBD1 TRBJ1-5
CASSLELAGGNQETQYF TGTGCCAGCAGCTTAGAACTAGCGGGGGGGAACCAAGAGACCCAGTACTTC TRBV11-2 . TRBD2 TRBJ2-5
CASSYGTAEKLFF TGTGCCAGCAGTTACGGGACTGCCGAAAAACTGTTTTTT TRBV6-5 . . TRBJ1-4
CASSLKSGDAYEQYF TGCGCCAGCAGCTTGAAAAGCGGCGATGCCTACGAGCAGTACTTC TRBV5-1 . . TRBJ2-7
CASTTGTSGYNEQFF TGCGCCAGCACCACCGGGACTAGCGGATACAATGAGCAGTTCTTC TRBV5-1 . TRBD2 TRBJ2-1
CASSRPGLAGKDTQYF TGTGCCAGCAGCCGTCCGGGACTAGCGGGAAAAGATACGCAGTATTTT TRBV27 . TRBD2 TRBJ2-3
CASSPQKRSPLHF TGTGCCAGCAGCCCCCAAAAGAGGTCGCCCCTCCACTTT TRBV13 . . TRBJ1-6
CASSEAQQRETQYF TGTGCCAGCAGTGAAGCGCAACAGCGGGAGACCCAGTACTTC TRBV2 . . TRBJ2-5
CASSLPGFYEQYF TGTGCCAGCAGCCTGCCAGGCTTCTACGAGCAGTACTTC TRBV5-8 . . TRBJ2-7
CASSLFAGAYEQYF TGCGCCAGCAGCTTGTTTGCAGGGGCCTACGAGCAGTACTTC TRBV5-1 once . TRBJ2-7
CASSLMDSNEQYF TGCGCCAGCAGCTTGATGGACAGTAACGAGCAGTACTTC TRBV5-1 few . TRBJ2-7
CASSLDQARTGELFF TGCGCCAGCAGCTTGGATCAGGCCCGCACCGGGGAGCTGTTTTTT TRBV5-1 . . TRBJ2-2
CASSINRQGRETQYF TGTGCCAGTAGTATAAACCGCCAGGGGAGAGAGACCCAGTACTTC TRBV19 few . TRBJ2-5
CASGDRAGYTF TGTGCCAGCGGGGACAGGGCAGGCTACACCTTC TRBV6-5 . TRBD1 TRBJ1-2
CASSRQGIYNEQFF TGTGCCAGCAGTAGACAGGGTATTTACAATGAGCAGTTCTTC TRBV2 . TRBD1 TRBJ2-1
CASTGGVEGAAETQYF TGTGCCAGCACCGGAGGGGTGGAGGGGGCGGCGGAGACCCAGTACTTC TRBV2 . . TRBJ2-5
CASSSPRGRNYGYTF TGTGCCAGCAGCTCTCCCAGGGGGCGTAACTATGGCTACACCTTC TRBV21-1 few . TRBJ1-2
CASRGLSYNEQFF TGTGCCAGTAGGGGACTATCATACAATGAGCAGTTCTTC TRBV19 . TRBD2 TRBJ2-1
CSVEPADSYGYTF TGCAGCGTTGAACCCGCGGACAGTTATGGCTACACCTTC TRBV29-1 . . TRBJ1-2
CASSPMGATEAFF TGTGCCAGCAGCCCGATGGGGGCCACTGAAGCTTTCTTT TRBV7-2 . . TRBJ1-1
CASIDTGGITNEKLFF TGCGCCAGCATCGACACAGGGGGGATCACTAATGAAAAACTGTTTTTT TRBV10-2 . TRBD1 TRBJ1-4
CASSAQRGRSYNEQFF TGTGCCAGCAGCGCCCAGCGCGGGAGATCCTACAATGAGCAGTTCTTC TRBV9 . TRBD2 TRBJ2-1
CASTWGLNTEAFF TGTGCCAGCACCTGGGGCCTGAACACTGAAGCTTTCTTT TRBV3-1/TRBV3-2 . . TRBJ1-1
CASSYSRGLAGNEQFF TGTGCCAGCAGTTACTCTCGTGGACTAGCAGGGAATGAGCAGTTCTTC TRBV6-5 few TRBD2 TRBJ2-1
CASSTLGRSEGYTF TGTGCCAGTAGTACCCTGGGCAGGTCGGAAGGCTACACCTTC TRBV19 . . TRBJ1-2
CASSQSTEPRTQYF TGTGCCAGCAGCCAATCGACAGAACCGAGGACCCAGTACTTC TRBV3-1/TRBV3-2 . . TRBJ2-5
CASSIPQGTGNTIYF TGTGCCAGTAGTATACCACAGGGAACTGGAAACACCATATATTTT TRBV19 once . TRBJ1-3
CATSASGGRGTQYF TGTGCCACCAGTGCCTCCGGGGGGAGGGGTACGCAGTATTTT TRBV24-1 . TRBD2 TRBJ2-3
CASSLGTGNPPLHF TGTGCCAGCAGCTTAGGGACAGGCAATCCACCCCTCCACTTT TRBV5-6 . TRBD1 TRBJ1-6